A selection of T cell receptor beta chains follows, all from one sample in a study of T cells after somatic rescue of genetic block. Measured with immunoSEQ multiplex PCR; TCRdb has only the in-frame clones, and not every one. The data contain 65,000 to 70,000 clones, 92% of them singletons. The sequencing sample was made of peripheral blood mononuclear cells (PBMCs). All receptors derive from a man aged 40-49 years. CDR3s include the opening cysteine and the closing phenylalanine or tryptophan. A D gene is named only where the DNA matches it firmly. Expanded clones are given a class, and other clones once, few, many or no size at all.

CASSLVSMGTGNTIYF	TGCGCCAGCAGCTTGGTCTCGATGGGGACTGGAAACACCATATATTTT	TRBJ1-3	.	.	TRBV5-1
CASSSTGGKSGEQYF	TGTGCCAGCAGCTCAACCGGTGGGAAGTCGGGTGAGCAGTACTTC	TRBJ2-7	.	.	TRBV7-9
CATSPDRQTTYEQYF	TGTGCCACCAGCCCCGACAGGCAAACCACCTACGAGCAGTACTTC	TRBJ2-7	.	.	TRBV15
CASSRNPTDYNSPLHF	TGCGCCAGCAGCAGAAACCCGACAGACTATAATTCACCCCTCCACTTT	TRBJ1-6	.	.	TRBV5-1
CASSSTGGNTEAFF	TGCGCCAGCAGCTCCACAGGGGGTAACACTGAAGCTTTCTTT	TRBJ1-1	.	TRBD1	TRBV5-1
CASSLFADSLRDTYTNYGYTF	TGTGCCAGCAGTTTATTCGCGGATTCTCTCCGGGACACTTACACCAACTATGGCTACACCTTC	TRBJ1-2	.	.	TRBV27
CASSPQGQTKETQYF	TGTGCCAGCAGCCCGCAGGGACAGACAAAAGAGACCCAGTACTTC	TRBJ2-5	.	TRBD1	TRBV7-7
CAWSALGGQGVSSPLHF	TGTGCCTGGAGTGCCCTAGGAGGACAGGGAGTAAGTTCACCCCTCCACTTT	TRBJ1-6	.	TRBD1	TRBV30
CASSGGPYYGYTF	TGTGCCAGCAGCGGGGGGCCTTACTATGGCTACACCTTC	TRBJ1-2	.	.	TRBV2
CASSPGPNQPQHF	TGTGCCAGCTCACCAGGGCCCAATCAGCCCCAGCATTTT	TRBJ1-5	.	.	TRBV18
CASSEGVGPLNTGELFF	TGTGCCAGCAGTGAAGGGGTGGGACCCCTCAACACCGGGGAGCTGTTTTTT	TRBJ2-2	.	.	TRBV6-1
CASSYSIQGVYEQYF	TGTGCCAGCAGTTACTCGATCCAGGGGGTCTACGAGCAGTACTTC	TRBJ2-7	.	TRBD1	TRBV6-5
CASSFEASGTEYF	TGTGCCAGCAGTTTCGAGGCTAGCGGCACCGAGTACTTC	TRBJ2-7	.	TRBD2	TRBV27
CASSEKGYYEQYF	TGTGCCAGCAGTGAGAAAGGGTACTACGAGCAGTACTTC	TRBJ2-7	once	.	TRBV2
CASSPPGTGLDEQYF	TGTGCCAGCTCACCACCGGGGACAGGGTTAGACGAGCAGTACTTC	TRBJ2-7	once	TRBD1	TRBV18
CAWSPDSLNEKLFF	TGTGCCTGGAGCCCGGACAGTTTAAATGAAAAACTGTTTTTT	TRBJ1-4	.	.	TRBV30
CASGKTGVSTEAFF	TGTGCCAGCGGCAAAACAGGGGTGAGCACTGAAGCTTTCTTT	TRBJ1-1	.	TRBD1	TRBV2